These 19 T cell receptor beta chains were all obtained from the same sample, sequenced in a study of siplizumab effects on memory and regulatory T cells. Profiling relied on immunoSEQ multiplex PCR, and the TCRdb table lists in-frame clones only, not all of them. The sample includes 50,000 to 70,000 clones, approximately 96% seen only once; the top ten take roughly 0.1%. Sequenced material: naive CD8+ T cells sorted from blood. The receptor set was obtained from a human donor in good health.

The chain carries TRBV27 and TRBJ2-2, with 8 nucleotides matching TRBD1. Trimming at V came to 6 bases and at J to 7 bases, leaving 7 bases not matched to a gene. Germline lookup yields CDR1 MNHEY and CDR2 SMNVEV (reference sequence). The CDR3 covers 14 residues. CDR3 amino acids: CASSPGQGFGELFF. Here the CDR3 DNA reads TGTGCCAGCAGCCCCGGACAGGGTTTCGGGGAGCTGTTTTTT.

CDR3 nucleotide sequence: TGTGCCAGCAGCGCGAATCGTGGGGGGCGCGCCTACAATGAGCAGTTCTTC. Translated: CASSANRGGRAYNEQFF. The chain joins TRBV9 to TRBJ2-1, with D possibly called TRBD1 or TRBD2 (6 bases each). This CDR3 is built from 17 residues. The ends were cut back, 3 bases at V and 2 bases at J, with 18 bases in the middle. The germline CDR1 and CDR2 sequences are SGDLS and YYNGEE.

The chain couples TRBV4-1 to TRBJ2-5; D is uncertain. Germline V CDR1 and CDR2: MGHRA, YSYEKL. This CDR3 contains 15 residues. Trimming removed 4 bases at V and 2 bases at J, with 14 bases between. The CDR3 DNA follows: TGCGCCAGCAGCCCCACACCCGACTTACAAGAGACCCAGTACTTC. Protein: CASSPTPDLQETQYF.

This chain links TRBV4-3 with TRBJ1-2; D is uncertain. Trimming took off 0 bases at V and 2 bases at J, with 10 bases between the two ends. The CDR3 loop spans 15 amino acids. Germline CDR1 LGHNA, CDR2 YSLEER. The CDR3 DNA follows: TGCGCCAGCAGCCAAGATCCGGTGGAGAACTATGGCTACACCTTC. The encoded protein is CASSQDPVENYGYTF.

The chain carries TRBV9 and TRBJ2-3, with 11 positions matching TRBD2. Trimming removed 4 bases from V and 2 bases from J; junction bases left unmatched: 6. This CDR3 has 16 amino acids. Germline-derived CDR1 and CDR2 are SGDLS and YYNGEE. CDR3 amino acids: CASSTQTSGATDTQYF. The CDR3, as DNA: TGTGCCAGCAGCACCCAGACTAGCGGGGCCACAGATACGCAGTATTTT.

The chain has TRBV7-6 and TRBJ2-1; 10 bases are a match to TRBD1. The CDR3 has 15 amino acids. V was pared by 4 bases and J by 4 bases, with 4 bases of the junction left unmatched. CDR1 and CDR2 from the germline V gene are SGHVS and FNYEAQ. The CDR3 region has the DNA TGTGCCAGCAGCTCGGGACAGGGGCTATACAATGAGCAGTTCTTC. The encoded protein is CASSSGQGLYNEQFF.

The chain joins TRBV28 to TRBJ2-7; no firm D call. The CDR3 is 14 amino acids. CDR1 and CDR2 (germline): MDHEN, SYDVKM. With 5 bases removed from V and 7 bases from J, the gap between germline ends came to 18 bases. The CDR3 region has the DNA TGTGCCAGCAGTGTTCTGGGCCAGACCGGTGAGCAGTACTTC. As protein: CASSVLGQTGEQYF.

The chain links TRBV4-3 to TRBJ2-3; D is ambiguous. Germline V gene sequence: CDR1 LGHNA, CDR2 YSLEER. This CDR3 has 12 amino acids. V lost 0 bases and J 6 bases, leaving 4 bases between the germline ends. CDR3 DNA sequence: TGCGCCAGCAGCCAAGACGGGGATACGCAGTATTTT. This codes for CASSQDGDTQYF.

The chain uses TRBV2 and TRBJ2-3; TRBD2 aligns across 8 bases. The CDR3 is 15 residues long. J gave up 5 bases and V 4 bases, and 8 bases lay outside the gene matches. Germline V CDR1 and CDR2: SNHLY, FYNNEI. The CDR3 loop is CASSVAGGSIDTQYF. In DNA form, the CDR3 reads TGTGCCAGCAGTGTTGCGGGGGGTTCCATAGATACGCAGTATTTT.

The CDR3 sequence: CASSLMAYEQYF. DNA for the CDR3: TGTGCCAGCAGCTTAATGGCCTACGAGCAGTACTTC. The chain couples TRBV11-2 to TRBJ2-7; D is undetermined. Trimming removed 2 bases at V and 2 bases at J, with 4 bases between. The CDR3 has 12 amino acids. In germline, CDR1 is SGHAT, CDR2 FQNNGV.

The table lists this clone with a count of one. The J gene is TRBJ2-7, the V gene TRBV2; D tentatively reads TRBD1 or TRBD2 (5 bases each). Germline values: CDR1 SNHLY, CDR2 FYNNEI. V lost 9 bases to trimming and J lost 2 bases, with 14 bases between them. The CDR3 extends over 13 amino acids. As DNA, the CDR3 is TGTGCCAGTAAGGGACCCCCCGCCTACGAGCAGTACTTC. It yields the protein CASKGPPAYEQYF.

This chain connects TRBV6-4 to TRBJ2-1; D ambiguous. The CDR3 spans 14 residues. Germline CDR1 reads MRHNA; CDR2 reads SNTAGT. V lost 2 bases to trimming and J lost 6 bases, with 11 bases between them. The CDR3 bases are TGTGCCAGCAGTGACAGGGCTCTCTCCAATGAGCAGTTCTTC. Translated: CASSDRALSNEQFF.

The rearrangement links TRBV27 to TRBJ1-4; D uncertain. Germline V CDR1 and CDR2: MNHEY, SMNVEV (reference sequence). There are 16 residues in the CDR3. V was clipped by 3 bases and J by 2 bases, with 13 bases between them. The DNA of the CDR3 is TGTGCCAGCAGTTTTCGGGCGGGGTTTACTAATGAAAAACTGTTTTTT. It translates to CASSFRAGFTNEKLFF.

Here the CDR3 DNA reads TGCGCCAGCAGCCTCTCTACAGGGGGTAATGAAAAACTGTTTTTT. Amino acids: CASSLSTGGNEKLFF. The V call is TRBV4-3, the J call TRBJ1-4; 8 bases agree with TRBD1. The ends lost 4 bases at V and 4 bases at J; junction bases unmatched: 5. Germline V gene lookup returns CDR1 LGHNA and CDR2 YSLEER. The CDR3 contains 15 residues.

This chain joins TRBV7-6 and TRBJ1-5; TRBD1 is a possible D gene (5 bases). This CDR3 is built from 16 residues. The germline V gene encodes CDR1 SGHVS and CDR2 FNYEAQ. V was clipped by 2 bases and J by 4 bases, with 15 bases between them. The CDR3 loop is CASSLSGTGVNQPQHF. As DNA, the CDR3 is TGTGCCAGCAGCTTATCCGGGACTGGGGTTAATCAGCCCCAGCATTTT.

Remarks on this clone: The identical CDR3 is also encoded by other nucleotide sequences in the sample. The chain has TRBV7-9 and TRBJ1-1, with a tentative D call TRBD1 (6 bases). The CDR3 consists of 14 residues. The germline gives CDR1 SEHNR, CDR2 FQNEAQ (reference sequence). Trimming removed 1 base at V and 4 bases at J, with 10 bases between. For the CDR3, the DNA is TGTGCCAGCAGCTTAGGAGGGGGAGGCACTGAAGCTTTCTTT. It is translated as CASSLGGGGTEAFF.

This chain joins TRBV7-6 and TRBJ2-1; D remains ambiguous. Looked up from germline, CDR1 is SGHVS and CDR2 is FNYEAQ. CDR3 length: 11 residues. V was pared by 1 base and J by 9 bases, with 4 bases between. The CDR3 protein is CASSLGSEQFF. The CDR3 DNA follows: TGTGCCAGCAGCTTAGGAAGTGAGCAGTTCTTC.

The V call is TRBV7-6, the J call TRBJ2-1, with D possibly called TRBD1 or TRBD2 (5 bases each). The germline V gene encodes CDR1 SGHVS and CDR2 FNYEAQ. V was pared by 5 bases and J by 4 bases, with 12 bases between. The CDR3 is made up of 14 amino acids. The CDR3 region is CASSPGTEYNEQFF. The CDR3 DNA sequence: TGTGCCAGCAGCCCCGGGACCGAATACAATGAGCAGTTCTTC.

This chain links TRBV27 with TRBJ2-5; 13 nucleotides line up with TRBD2. CDR3 size: 16 residues. From germline, CDR1 is MNHEY and CDR2 SMNVEV (reference sequence). V shed 0 bases and J 5 bases; nucleotides not matched to a gene: 3. The CDR3 DNA follows: TGTGCCAGCAGTTTATCGGGACTAGCGGGGAGGGAGACCCAGTACTTC. Translated: CASSLSGLAGRETQYF.